Sequencing of this T cell receptor beta chain was carried out in a study of shared clonotypes between healthy human individuals. Libraries were prepared by immunoSEQ multiplex PCR; TCRdb keeps only in-frame clonotypes and omits some of them. The data show 2,500,000 or so clones, around 90% seen once. CDR3 size: 14 residues. The germline gives CDR1 SEHNR, CDR2 FQNEAQ (reference sequence). J lost 5 bases, V lost 8 bases, and 10 bases had no gene match. The TCR sequence derives from a man in his late teens or twenties in good health. Some clones in this sample may be carry-over from other donors' samples. V usage is TRBV7-9 and J usage is TRBJ2-7; 9 nucleotides match TRBD1. Sequenced sample: naive CD4+ T cells from PBMCs. Described subset: CD45RA+ positively selected. The CDR3 DNA is TGTGCCAGCCACCGGGACAGGGCCGAGGACGAGCAGTACTTC. Its translation is CASHRDRAEDEQYF.